This T cell receptor (beta chain) emerged from a study of blood T cell repertoires in COVID-19. The CDR3 spans 13 residues. Deletions cut 5 bases from V and 4 bases from J, with 12 bases between. Germline-derived CDR1 and CDR2 are KGHSH and LQKENI. This clone has a single count. Using immunoSEQ multiplex PCR, the repertoire was profiled, and TCRdb retains in-frame clones only, with some absent. The table includes fewer than 250,000 clones, nearly 95% detected once. The TCR originated in a man aged 25 to 40 with COVID-19, enrolled during active disease. Sequenced: peripheral blood. The rearrangement links TRBV18 to TRBJ2-7, with a possible D match to TRBD2 (6 bases). CDR3 sequence (DNA): TGTGCCAGCTCAGCTACTAGCTGGTACGAGCAGTACTTC. It yields the protein CASSATSWYEQYF. The whole variable domain, filled in from reference TRBV18 and TRBJ2-7, reads NAGVMQNPRHLVRRRGQEARLRCSPMKGHSHVYWYRQLPEEGLKFMVYLQKENIIDESGMPKERFSAEFPKEGPSILRIQQVVRGDSAAYFCASSATSWYEQYFGPGTRLTVT.